Listed here is a single TCR beta chain. No antigen is known for it. The team made cDNA by running eight separate reactions for each sample. TCRdb reprocessed the 5' RACE reads and keeps a single row for each CDR3 protein, giving no DNA. Its listing shows 420,000 or so distinct CDR3 sequences. The data are from a study of monozygotic twins with inflammatory bowel disease. Whole-study findings and limits: Whereas healthy co-twins had higher TCRbeta diversity (inverse Simpson), IBD patients had lower diversity.

No T cells were sorted before total RNA was taken from whole blood. This CDR3 region has 19 residues. The germline gives CDR1 SGHRS, CDR2 YFSETQ. This chain joins TRBV5-1 and TRBJ2-1; TCRdb's D call of TRBD2 is untestable without DNA. Material for sequencing was blood. This TCR was sampled from a human donor with ulcerative colitis or Crohn's disease, or a healthy co-twin of an affected twin (not recorded which). The CDR3 sequence: CASSEIGASGRGGDNEQFF.